This entry lists 2 T cell receptor beta chains sequenced from one sample in a study of identical twins. TCRdb processed the 5' RACE reads anew with MiXCR; each CDR3 protein has one entry. Of 1.5 million to 2 million distinct CDR3 sequences detected, under 35% appear once; the ten largest clones hold approximately 0.25%. Sequenced input: cord blood. These receptors all stem from a newborn girl in good health.

The V call is TRBV9, the J call TRBJ2-3; D ambiguous. The CDR3 is 14 amino acids. Germline CDR1 is SGDLS and CDR2 is YYNGEE. V lost 4 bases and J lost 4, with 13 bases in between. Here the CDR3 reads CASSPSSGADTQYF. The CDR3 region has the DNA TGTGCCAGCAGCCCCTCCTCTGGCGCAGATACGCAGTATTTT.

This clonotype came up many times. This chain joins TRBV7-9 and TRBJ2-1; 12 positions agree with TRBD2. Germline V CDR1 and CDR2: SEHNR, FQNEAQ (reference sequence). V lost 3 bases, J lost 0 bases, and 3 bases stayed unmatched. The CDR3 consists of 17 residues. The CDR3 sequence: CASSFTSGRSSYNEQFF. In DNA, the CDR3 is TGTGCCAGCAGCTTTACTAGCGGGAGGAGCTCCTACAATGAGCAGTTCTTC. Variable domain in full (rest from reference TRBV7-9 and TRBJ2-1): DTGVSQNPRHKITKRGQNVTFRCDPISEHNRLYWYRQTLGQGPEFLTYFQNEAQLEKSRLLSDRFSAERPKGSFSTLEIQRTEQGDSAMYLCASSFTSGRSSYNEQFFGPGTRLTVL.